Listed below are T cell receptor beta chains from one sample, sequenced in a study of T cells in Graves' hyperthyroidism and ophthalmopathy. MiXCR, run by TCRdb on the multiplex PCR reads, gives a single entry per CDR3 protein. The table shows 95,000 to 110,000 distinct CDR3 sequences, with roughly 50% occurring only once. Sample: blood. These receptors were taken from a man in his forties or fifties with Graves' hyperthyroidism. Both conserved end residues are part of each CDR3. D genes are given only for firm matches. Some rows have no size entry. The others give once, few or many, or a class for an expanded clone.

d_gene	len	abundance	v_gene	j_gene	CDR3nt	CDR3aa
TRBD2	15	many	TRBV5-8	TRBJ2-5	TGTGCCAGCAGCTTAACGGGACTAGCGGAAGAGACCCAGTACTTC	CASSLTGLAEETQYF
TRBD1	15	many	TRBV6-6	TRBJ1-6	TGTGCCAGCAACCCCTTCGGGACAGGGAGCTCACCCCTCCACTTT	CASNPFGTGSSPLHF
-	14	-	TRBV7-2	TRBJ2-5	TGTGCCAGCAGCTTAGAAGGGACCGCAGAGACCCAGTACTTC	CASSLEGTAETQYF
-	15	many	TRBV5-4	TRBJ1-2	TGTGCCACCTACGACCCGGGGACAACGAAGTATGGCTACACCTTC	CATYDPGTTKYGYTF
-	17	few	TRBV28	TRBJ2-1	TGTGCCAGCAGTCCTCTCTGGGTAAAGAGCTCCTACAATGAGCAGTTCTTC	CASSPLWVKSSYNEQFF
TRBD1	15	many	TRBV7-2	TRBJ1-2	TGTGCCAGCAGCCCAGTCCCGGGACAGGGGGGTGGCTACACCTTC	CASSPVPGQGGGYTF
-	13	many	TRBV5-1	TRBJ2-7	TGCGCCAGCAGCTTGGGGCAGGGTGACGAGCAGTACTTC	CASSLGQGDEQYF
-	12	-	TRBV7-3	TRBJ2-5	TGTGCCAGCAGCCACGGGGTGGAGACCCAGTACTTC	CASSHGVETQYF
TRBD2	19	few	TRBV5-4	TRBJ2-2	TGTGCCAGCAGCTCGAAAACGGCTAGCGGGGGATCGGTTACCGGGGAGCTGTTTTTT	CASSSKTASGGSVTGELFF
-	16	many	TRBV2	TRBJ1-1	TGTGCCAGCAGTGGGGGGAGGGAGGGGATGAGGACTGAAGCTTTCTTT	CASSGGREGMRTEAFF
TRBD1	14	many	TRBV6-5	TRBJ2-7	TGTGCCAGCAGCCCTTGGACAGGTTCCTACGAGCAGTACTTC	CASSPWTGSYEQYF
-	14	-	TRBV7-7	TRBJ2-1	TGTGCTAGCAGCTCCGGACGAAATTACAATGAGCAGTTCTTC	CASSSGRNYNEQFF
-	13	-	TRBV7-9	TRBJ2-1	TGTGCCAGCAGCTTAAAGAGACCTAATAAGCAGTTCTTC	CASSLKRPNKQFF
TRBD2	15	many	TRBV7-2	TRBJ2-3	TGTGCCAGCAGCTTACCGGTCTGGGGAGGGGATACGCAGTATTTT	CASSLPVWGGDTQYF
-	16	many	TRBV7-9	TRBJ1-1	TGTGCCAGCAGACAACTCCCCTCGCTGCTGAACACTGAAGCTTTCTTT	CASRQLPSLLNTEAFF
-	12	many	TRBV5-1	TRBJ2-5	TGCGCCAGCAGCTTGGGGTTGGAGACCCAGTACTTC	CASSLGLETQYF
TRBD1	14	-	TRBV4-3	TRBJ1-1	TGCGCCAGCAGCCGAGCAGGGGGGAGAAGTGAAGCTTTCTTT	CASSRAGGRSEAFF
TRBD1	16	many	TRBV4-1	TRBJ2-7	TGCGCCAGCAGACCCTTAACAGGGGGAAGCTCCTACGAGCAGTACTTC	CASRPLTGGSSYEQYF